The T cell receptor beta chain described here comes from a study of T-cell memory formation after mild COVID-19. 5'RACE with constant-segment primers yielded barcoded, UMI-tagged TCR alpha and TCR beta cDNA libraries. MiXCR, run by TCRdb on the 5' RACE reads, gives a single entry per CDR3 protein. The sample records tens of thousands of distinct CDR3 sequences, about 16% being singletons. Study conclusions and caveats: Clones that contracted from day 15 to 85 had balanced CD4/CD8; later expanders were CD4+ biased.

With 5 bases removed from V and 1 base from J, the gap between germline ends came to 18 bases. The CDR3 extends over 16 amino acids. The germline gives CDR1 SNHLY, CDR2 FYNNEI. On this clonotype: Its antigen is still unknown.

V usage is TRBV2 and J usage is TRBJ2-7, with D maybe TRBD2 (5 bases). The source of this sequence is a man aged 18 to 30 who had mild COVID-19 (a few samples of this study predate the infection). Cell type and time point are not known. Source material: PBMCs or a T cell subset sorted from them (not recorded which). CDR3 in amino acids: CASSLDGNISSYEQYF. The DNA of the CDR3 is TGTGCCAGCAGTTTAGACGGGAACATATCATCCTACGAGCAGTACTTC.